The 22 T cell receptor beta chains given below trace back to one sample, sequenced in a study of CD8 T cells in Susac syndrome. Random-hexamer reverse transcription was applied to about 0.45 to 1 ug RNA. A single record per CDR3 protein comes from TCRdb applying MiXCR to the immunoSEQ multiplex PCR reads. In the table there are 200,000 to 300,000 distinct CDR3 sequences, approximately 95% of which are singletons. The source material was CD4+ T cells from PBMCs. Every receptor here comes from a human donor with Susac syndrome.

The J gene is TRBJ2-1, the V gene TRBV18; no firm D call. V was shortened by 2 bases and J by 5 bases, with 7 bases between the two germline ends. This CDR3 comprises 13 residues. Germline V gene lookup returns CDR1 KGHSH and CDR2 LQKENI. Here the CDR3 reads CASSPGLNNEQFF. DNA for the CDR3: TGTGCCAGCTCACCAGGGCTCAACAATGAGCAGTTCTTC.

The CDR3 nucleotides are TGTGCCAGCAGCGTAGTTTCGGGCCACGAGCAGTACTTC. This encodes CASSVVSGHEQYF. The chain joins TRBV9 to TRBJ2-7; D ambiguous. This CDR3 comprises 13 residues. V shed 0 bases and J shed 5 bases, with 9 bases lying between them. Germline values: CDR1 SGDLS, CDR2 YYNGEE.

The V gene is TRBV20-1, the J gene TRBJ2-1; TRBD2 matches 8 bases. V gave up 2 bases and J gave up 7 bases; unmatched junction bases: 10. CDR1 and CDR2 from the germline V gene are DFQATT and SNEGSKA (reference sequence). This CDR3 is 15 amino acids long. CDR3 protein: CSARSWSGSQNEQFF. The CDR3 DNA reads as TGCAGTGCTAGATCTTGGAGCGGGAGTCAGAATGAGCAGTTCTTC.

This sequence joins TRBV29-1 and TRBJ2-7; D is uncertain. Looked up from germline, CDR1 is SQVTM and CDR2 is ANQGSEA. This CDR3 contains 16 residues. V lost 2 bases and J 2 bases, leaving 19 bases between the germline ends. The CDR3 loop is CSVEFLGSSPAYEQYF. As DNA, the CDR3 is TGCAGCGTTGAATTTTTGGGGTCCAGTCCAGCCTACGAGCAGTACTTC.

The chain combines TRBV20-1 with TRBJ2-1; 8 bases line up with TRBD2. The CDR3 length is 15 residues. Germline V CDR1 and CDR2: DFQATT, SNEGSKA (reference sequence). J was trimmed by 2 bases and V by 0 bases; bases with no gene match: 3. The CDR3 sequence is CSAREGTRPYNEQFF. CDR3 coding DNA: TGCAGTGCTAGAGAGGGGACTAGGCCCTACAATGAGCAGTTCTTC.

This clonotype was detected only once. The V and J genes are TRBV27 and TRBJ2-2, with TRBD2 identical over 8 bases. The CDR3 has 15 residues. V dropped 6 bases and J dropped 0; count of bases not matched to a gene: 3. In germline, CDR1 is MNHEY, CDR2 SMNVEV (reference sequence). The CDR3, as DNA: TGTGCCAGCAGATCTAGCGGGCCGAACACCGGGGAGCTGTTTTTT. Amino acids: CASRSSGPNTGELFF.

This chain links TRBV19 with TRBJ1-2; D gene uncertain. CDR3 length: 13 amino acids. Per germline, CDR1 LNHDA and CDR2 SQIVND (reference sequence). V shed 4 bases and J shed 6 bases, with 12 bases lying between them. For the CDR3, the DNA is TGTGCCAGTAGTACTCGACCTAATAATGGCTACACCTTC. Its protein is CASSTRPNNGYTF.

This clonotype has a single count. The V call is TRBV5-5, the J call TRBJ2-1; D not certain. In germline, CDR1 is SGHKS, CDR2 YYEKEE (reference sequence). The CDR3 is 13 residues long. V was pared by 1 base and J by 10 bases, with 12 bases between. As DNA, the CDR3 is TGTGCCAGCAGCTTGTATGATTCCCGGGAGCAGTTCTTC. Protein sequence: CASSLYDSREQFF.

The rearrangement uses TRBV29-1 and TRBJ2-1; the D gene is possibly TRBD2 (6 bases). CDR1 SQVTM and CDR2 ANQGSEA come from the germline V gene. The CDR3 length is 13 residues. V was shortened by 4 bases and J by 5 bases, with 12 bases between the two germline ends. CDR3 loop: CSVAGRQNNEQFF. In nucleotides, the CDR3 is TGCAGCGTTGCCGGGAGACAGAACAATGAGCAGTTCTTC.

The J gene is TRBJ2-2, the V gene TRBV18, with 8 bases identical to TRBD1. Germline trimming cut 6 bases from V and 1 base from J; bases unmatched to any gene: 4. The CDR3 loop spans 15 amino acids. Germline V gene data show CDR1 as KGHSH and CDR2 as LQKENI. The CDR3 sequence is CASSTGTGNTGELFF. The CDR3 DNA sequence: TGTGCCAGCTCCACTGGGACAGGGAACACCGGGGAGCTGTTTTTT.

V usage is TRBV20-1 and J usage is TRBJ1-2, with unresolved D. Per germline, CDR1 DFQATT and CDR2 SNEGSKA (reference sequence). This CDR3 contains 13 residues. Trimming stripped 2 bases from V and 5 bases from J, with 12 bases between. This CDR3 reads CSARTEGWYGYTF. The CDR3 region has the DNA TGCAGTGCTAGAACGGAAGGATGGTATGGCTACACCTTC.

The gene calls are TRBV3-1 and TRBJ2-7; a weak D match, TRBD2 (7 bases). Germline-derived CDR1 and CDR2 are LGHDT and YNNKEL (reference sequence). CDR3 length: 14 residues. Trimming shortened V by 7 bases and J by 3 bases, and 16 bases separated the two germline ends. The CDR3 spells CASTAWGGSYEQYF. Here the CDR3 DNA reads TGTGCCAGCACCGCGTGGGGGGGCAGCTACGAGCAGTACTTC.

This clonotype has just one count. The rearrangement joins TRBV20-1 to TRBJ2-7; 9 positions agree with TRBD2. The CDR3 is made up of 15 amino acids. J lost 1 base, V lost 5 bases, and 9 bases had no gene match. Germline CDR1 DFQATT, CDR2 SNEGSKA (reference sequence). CDR3 residues: CSASFYSGRSYEQYF. CDR3 DNA sequence: TGCAGTGCTTCTTTTTATAGCGGGAGATCCTACGAGCAGTACTTC.

V and J are TRBV7-2 and TRBJ2-3; 7 nucleotides align to TRBD1. The CDR3 loop spans 12 amino acids. Germline trimming cut 5 bases from V and 10 bases from J; bases unmatched to any gene: 6. Germline V gene data show CDR1 as SGHTA and CDR2 as FQGNSA. The CDR3 loop is CASSIDRVSQYF. The CDR3, as DNA: TGTGCCAGCAGCATCGACAGGGTCTCGCAGTATTTT. Full variable domain (remainder filled in from reference TRBV7-2 and TRBJ2-3): GAGVSQSPSNKVTEKGKDVELRCDPISGHTALYWYRQSLGQGLEFLIYFQGNSAPDKSGLPSDRFSAERTGGSVSTLTIQRTQQEDSAVYLCASSIDRVSQYFGPGTRLTVL.

This sequence joins TRBV24-1 and TRBJ2-7, with D unclear. The CDR3 is 12 residues long. With 4 bases removed from V and 6 bases from J, the gap between germline ends came to 9 bases. Germline V lookup: CDR1 KGHDR, CDR2 SFDVKD. CDR3 protein: CATSDPVGEQYF. The DNA for the CDR3 is TGTGCCACCAGTGACCCCGTTGGCGAGCAGTACTTC.

The chain links TRBV6-5 to TRBJ2-5; D gene unclear. V shed 5 bases and J shed 0 bases, with 13 bases lying between them. The germline gives CDR1 MNHEY, CDR2 SVGAGI. This CDR3 is built from 15 residues. CDR3 DNA: TGTGCCAGCAGTCGCGCCCGACTGAACCAAGAGACCCAGTACTTC. It specifies CASSRARLNQETQYF.

CDR3 bases: TGCAGTGCTCCCGGGGTAGCGGGAGGGTGGGAGACCCAGTACTTC. Translation: CSAPGVAGGWETQYF. The J gene is TRBJ2-5, the V gene TRBV20-1; 11 bases line up with TRBD2. Looked up from germline, CDR1 is DFQATT and CDR2 is SNEGSKA (reference sequence). This CDR3 comprises 15 residues. J gave up 5 bases and V 5 bases, and 10 bases lay outside the gene matches.

This chain joins TRBV18 and TRBJ1-1; weak D call: TRBD1 (5 bases). Trimming left V 1 base short and J 6 bases short, with 9 bases between. Germline V gene sequence: CDR1 KGHSH, CDR2 LQKENI. The CDR3 sequence is 13 residues long. The CDR3 loop reads CASSPRRESEAFF. CDR3 bases: TGTGCCAGCTCACCACGCAGGGAATCTGAAGCTTTCTTT.

The chain is built from TRBV30 and TRBJ2-1, with D possibly called TRBD1 or TRBD2 (6 bases each). The V end was cut by 4 bases, the J end by 2 bases, with 9 bases between. The CDR3 totals 13 residues. Germline V gene sequence: CDR1 GTSNPN, CDR2 SVGIG (reference sequence). In DNA, the CDR3 is TGTGCCTGGAAGGGGGGTGCCTACAATGAGCAGTTCTTC. Its protein is CAWKGGAYNEQFF.

The V gene is TRBV7-9, the J gene TRBJ2-7; TRBD1 matches 7 bases. The germline gives CDR1 SEHNR, CDR2 FQNEAQ (reference sequence). The CDR3 sequence is 14 residues long. The trim removed 6 bases at V and 5 bases at J, leaving 10 bases unmatched. The CDR3 nucleotides read TGTGCCAGCAGTTTCCTGGACAGGACGCACGAGCAGTACTTC. It translates to CASSFLDRTHEQYF.

The gene calls are TRBV9 and TRBJ2-1, with D unresolved. Germline values: CDR1 SGDLS, CDR2 YYNGEE. The CDR3 extends over 13 amino acids. The V gene lost 3 bases and the J gene lost 10 bases, with 14 bases spanning the gap. The CDR3 reads CASSGSHAGEQFF. CDR3 coding DNA: TGTGCCAGCAGCGGCTCCCACGCCGGGGAGCAGTTCTTC.

In its sample, this clonotype was seen once. This chain joins TRBV25-1 and TRBJ2-7; 11 bases map to TRBD2. This CDR3 has 20 amino acids. The V gene end was trimmed by 1 base and the J gene end by 6 bases; junction bases not matched to a gene: 20. Germline V gives CDR1 MGHDK, CDR2 SYGVNS. CDR3 bases: TGTGCCAGCAGTGAATGGCTGGGGGAGGGTAGCGGGAGGGCCATAGGCGAGCAGTACTTC. Encoded protein: CASSEWLGEGSGRAIGEQYF.